Listed below are T cell receptor beta chains from one sample, sequenced in a study of T cells expressing NK-cell markers. From its re-call of the 5' RACE reads, TCRdb lists each CDR3 protein once, without DNA. This sample contains 400,000 to 500,000 distinct CDR3 sequences. The sample taken for sequencing was blood T cells: a sorted CD56 or NKG2C T cell subset, CD4+ or CD8+ T cells, or bulk PBMC T cells (not recorded which). The source of these receptors is a woman aged 18-69 years in good health. Each CDR3 is given with its conserved first and last residue.

CASSLVGRTAFF	TRBV7-2	TRBJ1-1
CASSQARGPLTDTQYF	TRBV4-3	TRBJ2-3
CSASGRPGDTQYF	TRBV20-1	TRBJ2-3
CASSDRLAPYNEQFF	TRBV6-2/TRBV6-3	TRBJ2-1
CASSPRDMMDEQFF	TRBV5-1	TRBJ2-1
CASRTTSGGTDTQYF	TRBV12-3/TRBV12-4	TRBJ2-3
CASSLILTGPDTQYF	TRBV7-3	TRBJ2-3
CASSGTGLLNEQFF	TRBV7-2	TRBJ2-1
CSARESGNEQFF	TRBV20-1	TRBJ2-1
CASSTDRISGANVLTF	TRBV18	TRBJ2-6
CSASGLAGSTSLYEQYF	TRBV20-1	TRBJ2-7
CASSLGQDRNEQFF	TRBV11-2	TRBJ2-1
CASSLRGLEVNIQYF	TRBV11-2	TRBJ2-4
CASSLPRNNEQFF	TRBV5-1	TRBJ2-1
CASSSGQARINEQFF	TRBV5-1	TRBJ2-1
CASGEPGDYYTGELFF	TRBV5-1	TRBJ2-2
CASSVEVAGSYNEQFF	TRBV9	TRBJ2-1
CASSVGTKNIQYF	TRBV5-1	TRBJ2-4
CSARDLGGTATNYGYTF	TRBV20-1	TRBJ1-2
CASSFNRLASYEQYF	TRBV7-2	TRBJ2-7
CSARRDANYGYTF	TRBV20-1	TRBJ1-2
CASSQEAGGQSDYGYTF	TRBV4-3	TRBJ1-2
CASSYYAPIGELFF	TRBV6-2/TRBV6-3	TRBJ2-2
CASKTVSPVEQYF	TRBV28	TRBJ2-7
CASSYVTDEQFF	TRBV28	TRBJ2-1
CASSLGAAFYNEQFF	TRBV5-1	TRBJ2-1
CSAREGDYSYNEQFF	TRBV20-1	TRBJ2-1
CATSRDKLAGDGDIQYF	TRBV15	TRBJ2-4
CASLDGLSTDTQYF	TRBV12-3/TRBV12-4	TRBJ2-3
CASSKLPKIDRGSYEQYF	TRBV21-1	TRBJ2-7
CASSFPGQFSKETQYF	TRBV12-3/TRBV12-4	TRBJ2-5
CASSLAGTREQYF	TRBV7-9	TRBJ2-7
CASSPPRPGQASGTQYF	TRBV27	TRBJ2-3
CASPPPAGAPEQYF	TRBV3-1	TRBJ2-7
CSADPDNEQFF	TRBV20-1	TRBJ2-1
CASRLLITSGNEQFF	TRBV12-3/TRBV12-4	TRBJ2-1
CASSQGLTSGANVLTF	TRBV14	TRBJ2-6
CASSSPGGEQFF	TRBV7-2	TRBJ2-1
CASTRRVGTEAFF	TRBV27	TRBJ1-1
CASSPPRLAAEYWNEQFF	TRBV3-1	TRBJ2-1
CASKPRDGTSTDTQYF	TRBV4-3	TRBJ2-3
CASSNPTRGPGETQYF	TRBV19	TRBJ2-5
CASSRHPQGVSQETQYF	TRBV14	TRBJ2-5
CASSPPGLAGVGSYNEQFF	TRBV12-3/TRBV12-4	TRBJ2-1